Sequencing of this T cell receptor beta chain was carried out in a study of ipilimumab plus nivolumab after autologous stem cell transplantation. Patients got ipilimumab 1 mg/kg beginning 14 to 28 days post-transplant. Assay used: immunoSEQ multiplex PCR; TCRdb lists only in-frame clones, some missing. The table shows 15,000 to 20,000 clones, with about four fifths occurring only once. V lost 0 bases to trimming and J lost 5 bases, with 19 bases between them. Germline V gene data show CDR1 as LGHNA and CDR2 as YNFKEQ. The CDR3 covers 17 residues. The material sequenced was PBMCs, taken in a trial of ipilimumab plus nivolumab as post-transplant consolidation. This receptor was taken from a male donor with diffuse large B-cell lymphoma. The rearrangement joins TRBV4-2 to TRBJ2-5; no reliable D call. CDR3 protein: CASSQDLGSEVGETQYF. CDR3 sequence (DNA): TGTGCCAGCAGCCAAGATCTGGGGTCCGAGGTCGGGGAGACCCAGTACTTC.